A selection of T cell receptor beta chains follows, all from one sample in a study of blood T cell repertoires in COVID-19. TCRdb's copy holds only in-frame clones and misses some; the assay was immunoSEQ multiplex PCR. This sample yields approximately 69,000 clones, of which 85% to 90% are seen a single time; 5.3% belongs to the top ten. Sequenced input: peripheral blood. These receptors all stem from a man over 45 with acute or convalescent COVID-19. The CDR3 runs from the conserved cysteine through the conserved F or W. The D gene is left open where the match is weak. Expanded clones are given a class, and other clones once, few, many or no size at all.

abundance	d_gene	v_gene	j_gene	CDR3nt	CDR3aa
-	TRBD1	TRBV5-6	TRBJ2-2	TGTGCCAGCACCTGGACAGGGTCGTCCGGGGAGCTGTTTTTT	CASTWTGSSGELFF
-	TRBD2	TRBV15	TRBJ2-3	TGTGCCACCAGCGCTCGACTAGCGGGGGGGGCAGATACGCAGTATTTT	CATSARLAGGADTQYF
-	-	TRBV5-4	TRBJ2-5	TGTGCCAGCAGCTTGGTTCCCCTAGCGGAGGGGGGAGAGACCCAGTACTTC	CASSLVPLAEGGETQYF
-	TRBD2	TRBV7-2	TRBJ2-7	TGTGCCAGCAGCTCCCTGCTGGGGGCTAGCGGGAGGGCCTACGAGCAGTACTTC	CASSSLLGASGRAYEQYF
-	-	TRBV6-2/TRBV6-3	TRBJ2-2	TGTGCCAGCAGTTACTCGAGAGGGAGCTACGGGGAGCTGTTTTTT	CASSYSRGSYGELFF
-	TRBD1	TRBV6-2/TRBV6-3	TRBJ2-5	TGTGCCAGCAGTCGACGAGGGACAGGGGAGACCCAGTACTTC	CASSRRGTGETQYF
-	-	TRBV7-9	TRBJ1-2	TGTGCCAGCAGCTTTGGACAGTCCTACTATGGCTACACCTTC	CASSFGQSYYGYTF
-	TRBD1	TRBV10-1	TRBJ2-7	TGCGCCAGCCTCAGTGGCGGACAGGGGAGCTACGAGCAGTACTTC	CASLSGGQGSYEQYF
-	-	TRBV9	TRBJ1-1	TGTGCCAGCAGCGTAGAGGGCGCCAGGGGCGTGAACACTGAAGCTTTCTTT	CASSVEGARGVNTEAFF
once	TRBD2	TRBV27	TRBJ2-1	TGTGCCAGCAGTTCCGTGGGACTAGCGGGAGCCAATGAGCAGTTCTTC	CASSSVGLAGANEQFF
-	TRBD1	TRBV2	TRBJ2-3	TGTGCCAGCAGAGCGGACAGGGGCACAGATACGCAGTATTTT	CASRADRGTDTQYF
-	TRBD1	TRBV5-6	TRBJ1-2	TGTGCCAGCAGCCTAGGGACAGGCCTTCTTGGCTACACCTTC	CASSLGTGLLGYTF
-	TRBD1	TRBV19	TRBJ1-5	TGTGCCAGTAGTAGACAGGGCCTAGGGGAGCCCCAGCATTTT	CASSRQGLGEPQHF
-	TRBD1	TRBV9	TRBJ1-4	TGTGCCAGCAGCGCCGACAGGGTCTTTGGTGAAAAACTGTTTTTT	CASSADRVFGEKLFF
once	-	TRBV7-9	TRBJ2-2	TGTGCCAGCAGCTTGGCACAAAGGGGTACCGGGGAGCTGTTTTTT	CASSLAQRGTGELFF
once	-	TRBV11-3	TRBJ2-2	TGTGCCAGCAGCGAGACTTCCCCCGGGAACACCGGGGAGCTGTTTTTT	CASSETSPGNTGELFF
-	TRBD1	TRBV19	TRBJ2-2	TGTGCCAGTAGTTCTCTCGGGACAGGGGGCACCGGGGAGCTGTTTTTT	CASSSLGTGGTGELFF
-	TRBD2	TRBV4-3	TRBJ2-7	TGCGCCAGCAGCCAAGAGAAGCCTAGCGGGAGTTGCTACGAGCAGTACTTC	CASSQEKPSGSCYEQYF
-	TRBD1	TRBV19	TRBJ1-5	TGTGCCAGTAGTGCAGACAGGGAAGGACAGCCCCAGCATTTT	CASSADREGQPQHF
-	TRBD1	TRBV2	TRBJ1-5	TGTGCCAGCAGGCAGACAGGGCCCAATCAGCCCCAGCATTTT	CASRQTGPNQPQHF
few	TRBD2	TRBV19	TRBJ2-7	TGTGCCAGTAGTCTTTTAGCGGGAGAAGCTCAAGAGCAGTACTTC	CASSLLAGEAQEQYF
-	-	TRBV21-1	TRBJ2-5	TGTGCAGCAGCAAGGGTCTGGGACAGGGAAGAGACCCAGTACTTC	CAAARVWDREETQYF
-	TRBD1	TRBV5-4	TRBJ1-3	TGTGCCAGCAGCATAGGGACAGGGGGCTCTGGAAACACCATATATTTT	CASSIGTGGSGNTIYF
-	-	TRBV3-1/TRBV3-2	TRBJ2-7	TGTGCCAGCAGCGAATTGGACAGCCAGCAGTACTTC	CASSELDSQQYF
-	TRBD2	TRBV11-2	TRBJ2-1	TGTGCCAGCAGCTTAGTGGCTAGCGGGAGATGGGGGAATGAGCAGTTCTTC	CASSLVASGRWGNEQFF
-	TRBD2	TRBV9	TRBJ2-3	TGTGCCAGCAGCGTTACTAGCGGGAGGATGAGAAATACGCAGTATTTT	CASSVTSGRMRNTQYF
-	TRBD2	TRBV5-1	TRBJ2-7	TGCGCCAGCAGCGCGCTAAGCGGGACCTCCGAGCAGTACTTC	CASSALSGTSEQYF
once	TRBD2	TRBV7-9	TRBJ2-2	TGTGCCAGCAGCCCCTATTCAGCTAGCGGTAAAAACACCGGGGAGCTGTTTTTT	CASSPYSASGKNTGELFF
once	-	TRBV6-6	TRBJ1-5	TGTGCCAGCAGTTACACGACAGCTCAGCCCCAGCATTTT	CASSYTTAQPQHF
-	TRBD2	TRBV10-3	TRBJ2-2	TGTGCCATCAGTCAGAGACTAGCGGGAGCGGGGACCGGGGAGCTGTTTTTT	CAISQRLAGAGTGELFF
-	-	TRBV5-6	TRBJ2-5	TGTGCCAGCAGCCTGGGGTCCGCGGAGGGGACCCAGTACTTC	CASSLGSAEGTQYF
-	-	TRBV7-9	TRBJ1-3	TGTGCCAGCAGCCTCTCTGGAAACACCATATATTTT	CASSLSGNTIYF
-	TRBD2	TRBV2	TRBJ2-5	TGTGCCAGCAGTGTGGGAGGGGAGACCCAGTACTTC	CASSVGGETQYF
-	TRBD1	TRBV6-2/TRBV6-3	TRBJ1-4	TGTGCCAGCAGTTACTCTTTCGGGACAGAAGTACTTTATAATGAAAAACTGTTTTTT	CASSYSFGTEVLYNEKLFF
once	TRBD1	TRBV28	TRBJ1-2	TGTGCCAGCAGAACAGGGGGAAACTATGGCTACACCTTC	CASRTGGNYGYTF
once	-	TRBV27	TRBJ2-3	TGTGCCAGCAGTTTACTGGCGGGACCCAGCACAGATACGCAGTATTTT	CASSLLAGPSTDTQYF
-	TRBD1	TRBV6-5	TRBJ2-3	TGTGCCAGCAGTTCGCGCACAGGGGCCAGCACAGATACGCAGTATTTT	CASSSRTGASTDTQYF
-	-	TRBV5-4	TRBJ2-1	TGTGCCAGCATGGGGGAGGGGGATGAGCAGTTCTTC	CASMGEGDEQFF
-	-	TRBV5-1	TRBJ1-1	TGCGCCAGCAGCTCGCGGGCGGGGGGTTGGAACACTGAAGCTTTCTTT	CASSSRAGGWNTEAFF
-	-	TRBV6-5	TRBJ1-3	TGTGCCAGCAGTTACGGCAGCTCTGGAAACACCATATATTTT	CASSYGSSGNTIYF
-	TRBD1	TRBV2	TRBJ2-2	TGTGCCAGCAGTGAGATTAGGACAGGAGGCGGGGAGCTGTTTTTT	CASSEIRTGGGELFF
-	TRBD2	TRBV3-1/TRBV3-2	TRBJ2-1	TGTGCCAGCAGCCAAGATAGGGCTAGCGGGAGGGCAGGAGAGCAGTTCTTC	CASSQDRASGRAGEQFF
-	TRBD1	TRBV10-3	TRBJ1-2	TGTGCCATCAGTGCGGGACAGACGAACTATGGCTACACCTTC	CAISAGQTNYGYTF